One and the same sample provided the 16 T cell receptor beta chains below, sequenced in a study. MiXCR, run by TCRdb on the 5' RACE reads, gives a single entry per CDR3 protein. The repertoire holds approximately 10,000 distinct CDR3 sequences, with about a quarter as singletons. Treg sorting used a CD4+CD25+CD127-/low gate. Sequencing input: Tregs sorted from blood. The source of these receptors is a female donor with breast cancer.

This clonotype came up a few times. The chain couples TRBV5-5 to TRBJ1-5, with D unclear. The V end was cut by 4 bases, the J end by 5 bases, with 10 bases between. This CDR3 comprises 13 residues. Germline CDR1 and CDR2: SGHKS and YYEKEE (reference sequence). The CDR3 spells CASSPRGDQPQHF. CDR3 nucleotides: TGTGCCAGCAGCCCTCGCGGGGATCAGCCCCAGCATTTT. Full variable domain (outside the CDR3, taken from reference TRBV5-5 and TRBJ1-5): DAGVTQSPTHLIKTRGQQVTLRCSPISGHKSVSWYQQVLGQGPQFIFQYYEKEERGRGNFPDRFSARQFPNYSSELNVNALLLGDSALYLCASSPRGDQPQHFGDGTRLSIL.

The chain employs TRBV5-4 and TRBJ2-1; no clear D gene. Germline V gene lookup returns CDR1 SGHNT and CDR2 YYREEE (reference sequence). This CDR3 has 12 amino acids. Trimming removed 3 bases from V and 6 bases from J, with 7 bases in between. The CDR3 DNA reads as TGTGCCAGCAGCTCAGATCTCAATGAGCAGTTCTTC. Protein: CASSSDLNEQFF.

By share, this clonotype counts as medium-sized. This chain links TRBV5-1 with TRBJ2-7, with no clear D. The CDR3 sequence is 11 residues long. The V gene lost 4 bases and the J gene lost 1 base, with 3 bases spanning the gap. Germline V gene data show CDR1 as SGHRS and CDR2 as YFSETQ. The CDR3 spells CASSPSYEQYF. Here the CDR3 DNA reads TGCGCCAGCAGCCCTTCCTACGAGCAGTACTTC.

This clonotype is medium-sized within its sample. The chain employs TRBV19 and TRBJ2-6; 7 bases are shared with TRBD1. V dropped 7 bases and J dropped 1; count of bases not matched to a gene: 7. Per germline, CDR1 LNHDA and CDR2 SQIVND (reference sequence). The length of the CDR3 is 16 residues. CDR3 amino acids: CASIQGRISGANVLTF. CDR3 coding DNA: TGTGCCAGTATACAGGGGCGGATTTCTGGGGCCAACGTCCTGACTTTC.

On this clonotype itself: One end of the junction does not line up with germline, which may come from a read error. The J gene is TRBJ2-1, the V gene TRBV5-1, with D hard to call. This CDR3 contains 15 residues. Germline V gene lookup returns CDR1 SGHRS and CDR2 YFSETQ. The CDR3 sequence: CASSLAVRLTNELFF. The DNA of the CDR3 is TGCGCCAGCAGCCTGGCGGTGAGGTTGACCAATGAGCTGTTCTTC.

As to this clonotype: It may be a read error: a sequence one base away is much more abundant. The gene calls are TRBV19 and TRBJ2-7; D not resolved. With 6 bases removed from V and 2 bases from J, the gap between germline ends came to 11 bases. This CDR3 spans 13 amino acids. Germline values: CDR1 LNHDA, CDR2 SQIVND (reference sequence). CDR3 nucleotides: TGTGCCAGTAGCAGCTTGGACCCCTACGAGCAGTACTTC. Translated: CASSSLDPYEQYF.

Judged by abundance, this clonotype is medium-sized. The rearrangement links TRBV10-1 to TRBJ2-1, with D possibly being TRBD2 (5 bases). Trimming cost V 1 base and J 4 bases, with 14 bases left between them. There are 16 residues in the CDR3. Germline CDR1 is WNHNN and CDR2 is SYGVQD (reference sequence). The CDR3 bases are TGCGCCAGCAGTGAGTTCGAGCTAGCAGCATACAATGAGCAGTTCTTC. It codes for CASSEFELAAYNEQFF.

In its sample, this clonotype ranks as medium-sized (0.01 to 0.1%). The V and J genes are TRBV12-3 or TRBV12-4 and TRBJ1-5; no clear D. V was pared by 3 bases and J by 1 base, with 10 bases between. The CDR3 loop spans 15 amino acids. The CDR3 reads CASSFEGESNQPQHF. The CDR3 nucleotides are TGTGCCAGCAGTTTCGAGGGAGAAAGCAATCAGCCCCAGCATTTT.

Within the sample, this clonotype is medium-sized. The chain employs TRBV7-9 and TRBJ1-2, with D uncertain. The CDR3 extends over 15 amino acids. Germline-derived CDR1 and CDR2 are SEHNR and FQNEAQ (reference sequence). V was clipped by 3 bases and J by 4 bases, with 15 bases between them. CDR3 residues: CASSLQHVIFYGYTF. CDR3 nucleotide sequence: TGTGCCAGCAGCTTGCAGCATGTAATATTCTATGGCTACACCTTC.

The J gene is TRBJ1-1, the V gene TRBV7-9; D may be TRBD1 (5 bases). V lost 1 base to trimming and J lost 5 bases, with 14 bases between them. Germline-derived CDR1 and CDR2 are SEHNR and FQNEAQ (reference sequence). The CDR3 has 15 amino acids. CDR3 in amino acids: CASSLVPGGGTEAFF. CDR3 sequence (DNA): TGTGCCAGCAGCTTAGTACCCGGGGGAGGGACTGAAGCTTTCTTT.

This clonotype is medium-sized by share. The rearrangement joins TRBV27 to TRBJ2-2, with TRBD1 identical over 10 bases. This CDR3 comprises 14 residues. With 5 bases clipped from V and 7 bases from J, the junction kept 4 bases outside the gene matches. Germline CDR1 reads MNHEY; CDR2 reads SMNVEV (reference sequence). The CDR3 reads CASSQTGGIGELFF. The CDR3 bases are TGTGCCAGCAGTCAGACAGGGGGCATCGGGGAGCTGTTTTTT.

A few counts support this clonotype. V and J are TRBV28 and TRBJ1-1; TRBD1 aligns across 12 bases. The J segment lost 7 bases and the V segment lost 2 bases, leaving 11 bases of the junction unmatched. CDR1 and CDR2 from the germline V gene are MDHEN and SYDVKM. This CDR3 contains 17 residues. CDR3 DNA: TGTGCCAGCAGTTTAAGGGACAGGGGGCGCGTACTGGATGAAGCTTTCTTT. It yields the protein CASSLRDRGRVLDEAFF.

Many counts were recorded for this clonotype. The V and J genes are TRBV6-1 and TRBJ2-7, with D maybe TRBD1 (6 bases). Germline CDR1 is MNHNS and CDR2 is SASEGT. This CDR3 has 15 amino acids. V dropped 4 bases and J dropped 0 bases, with 13 bases sitting between them. The CDR3 region is CASSGATGASYEQYF. The CDR3 region has the DNA TGTGCCAGCAGTGGGGCGACAGGAGCCTCCTACGAGCAGTACTTC.

This clonotype counts as large. The chain links TRBV4-1 to TRBJ1-2, with no clear D. V lost 1 base and J lost 2, with 8 bases in between. This CDR3 is built from 14 residues. Germline values: CDR1 MGHRA, CDR2 YSYEKL. The CDR3 loop reads CASSQGRYNYGYTF. The CDR3 nucleotides are TGCGCCAGCAGCCAAGGGCGATACAACTATGGCTACACCTTC.

This clonotype rates as medium-sized (0.01 to 0.1%). This CDR3 is CSASGQGPSYTF. CDR3 DNA: TGCAGTGCCTCGGGACAGGGCCCCTCCTACACCTTC. The V gene is TRBV20-1, the J gene TRBJ1-2; TRBD1 matches at 9 bases. V lost 6 bases and J lost 10; bases outside the gene matches: 9. Germline V gives CDR1 DFQATT, CDR2 SNEGSKA (reference sequence). The CDR3 loop spans 12 amino acids.

Concerning this clonotype: An end of the junction differs from the germline gene, which may be a read error. The chain joins TRBV5-1 to TRBJ2-7; the match to TRBD1 covers 7 bases. This CDR3 is built from 14 residues. Germline lookup yields CDR1 SGHRS and CDR2 YFSETQ. This CDR3 is CACSMGTADYEQYF. The CDR3 coding sequence is TGCGCCTGCAGCATGGGGACAGCGGACTACGAGCAGTACTTC.